This entry lists 8 T cell receptor beta chains sequenced from one sample in a study of cytomegalovirus exposure and HLA in healthy donors. Primers: 60 Vbeta forward and 13 Jbeta reverse. The method was immunoSEQ multiplex PCR; TCRdb's version includes in-frame clones alone and lacks a portion of them. The profile shows about 150,000 clones, approximately 79% of them singletons. The sample was PBMCs. The receptors stem from a woman aged 45-59 years in good health and CMV-seropositive.

The rearrangement links TRBV7-2 to TRBJ2-7; 7 positions match TRBD1. The CDR3 has 14 amino acids. V lost 6 bases and J lost 3; bases outside the gene matches: 8. Germline CDR1 SGHTA, CDR2 FQGNSA. The CDR3 region is CASRQQGSGYEQYF. CDR3 nucleotide sequence: TGTGCCAGCAGACAACAGGGGAGCGGCTACGAGCAGTACTTC.

This chain connects TRBV6-1 to TRBJ1-6; TRBD1 matches 10 bases. The length of the CDR3 is 15 residues. The germline V gene encodes CDR1 MNHNS and CDR2 SASEGT. With 6 bases clipped from V and 7 bases from J, the junction kept 6 bases outside the gene matches. CDR3 DNA sequence: TGTGCCAGCAGCGTCCGGGACAGGGGAAATTCACCCCTCCACTTT. It translates to CASSVRDRGNSPLHF.

The chain uses TRBV5-1 and TRBJ2-5; D perhaps matches TRBD2 (6 bases). Trimming removed 3 bases from V and 5 bases from J, with 20 bases in between. CDR3 size: 16 residues. Per germline, CDR1 SGHRS and CDR2 YFSETQ. The CDR3 bases are TGCGCCAGCAGCTCGGAGGGCCTTCAGGCTTGGGAGACCCAGTACTTC. This translates into CASSSEGLQAWETQYF.

J is TRBJ2-7 and V is TRBV7-9; tentative D call: TRBD1 (5 bases). Germline CDR1 and CDR2: SEHNR and FQNEAQ (reference sequence). V shed 7 bases and J shed 2 bases, with 9 bases lying between them. This CDR3 has 12 amino acids. CDR3 nucleotide sequence: TGTGCCAGCACCGACAGTCCCTACGAGCAGTACTTC. This codes for CASTDSPYEQYF.

The CDR3 region is CASSLGRAGGLETQYF. CDR3 DNA sequence: TGTGCCAGCAGCTTAGGGCGGGCGGGGGGGCTAGAGACCCAGTACTTC. The chain links TRBV7-2 to TRBJ2-5, with 9 bases that match TRBD2. The germline V gene encodes CDR1 SGHTA and CDR2 FQGNSA. This CDR3 is 16 amino acids long. V lost 1 base, J lost 4 bases, and 7 bases stayed unmatched.

J is TRBJ2-2 and V is TRBV5-1; D remains ambiguous. This CDR3 comprises 12 residues. The germline V and J ends were trimmed by 9 bases and 0 bases, with 6 bases remaining between them. In germline, CDR1 is SGHRS, CDR2 YFSETQ. The CDR3 loop reads CATRANTGELFF. The CDR3 DNA reads TGCGCCACCCGCGCGAACACCGGGGAGCTGTTTTTT.

The V gene is TRBV10-3, the J gene TRBJ1-1, with a possible D match to TRBD1 (6 bases). CDR3 length equals 17 residues. V gave up 7 bases and J gave up 0 bases, with 21 bases separating them. Per the germline V gene, CDR1 is ENHRY and CDR2 is SYGVKD. CDR3 sequence reads: CAIKVKKGTGLNTEAFF. CDR3 coding DNA: TGTGCCATCAAGGTTAAAAAGGGAACAGGGCTGAACACTGAAGCTTTCTTT.

This sequence joins TRBV6-9 and TRBJ2-7; D uncertain. Germline V gives CDR1 MNHGY, CDR2 SVAAGI. The CDR3 has 13 amino acids. Between the trimmed V and J ends, which lost 7 bases and 2 bases, there was a span of 12 bases. CDR3 in DNA: TGTGCCAGCATTGACTCGAATACCTACGAGCAGTACTTC. The encoded protein is CASIDSNTYEQYF.